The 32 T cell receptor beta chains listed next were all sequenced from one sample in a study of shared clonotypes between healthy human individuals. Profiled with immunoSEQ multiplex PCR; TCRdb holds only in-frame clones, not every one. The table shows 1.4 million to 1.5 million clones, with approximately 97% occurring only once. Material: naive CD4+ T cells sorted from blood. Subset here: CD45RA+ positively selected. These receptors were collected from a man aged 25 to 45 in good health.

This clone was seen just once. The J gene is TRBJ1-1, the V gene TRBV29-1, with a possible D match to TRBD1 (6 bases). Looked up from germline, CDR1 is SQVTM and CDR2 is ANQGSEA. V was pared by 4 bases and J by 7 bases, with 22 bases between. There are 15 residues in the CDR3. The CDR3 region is CSVARGFGGRFEAFF. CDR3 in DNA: TGCAGCGTTGCCCGGGGCTTTGGGGGGCGATTTGAAGCTTTCTTT.

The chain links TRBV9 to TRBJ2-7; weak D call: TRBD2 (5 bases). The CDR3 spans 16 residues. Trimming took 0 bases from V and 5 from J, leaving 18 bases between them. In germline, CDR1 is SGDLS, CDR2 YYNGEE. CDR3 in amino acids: CASSVEALRVNNEQYF. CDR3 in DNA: TGTGCCAGCAGCGTAGAAGCGTTGAGGGTGAATAACGAGCAGTACTTC.

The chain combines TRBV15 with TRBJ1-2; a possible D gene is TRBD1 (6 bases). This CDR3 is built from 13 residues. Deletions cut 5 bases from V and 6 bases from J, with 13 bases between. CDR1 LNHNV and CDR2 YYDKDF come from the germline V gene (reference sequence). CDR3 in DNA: TGTGCCACCAGCCCGAGGACAGCACATGGCTACACCTTC. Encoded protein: CATSPRTAHGYTF.

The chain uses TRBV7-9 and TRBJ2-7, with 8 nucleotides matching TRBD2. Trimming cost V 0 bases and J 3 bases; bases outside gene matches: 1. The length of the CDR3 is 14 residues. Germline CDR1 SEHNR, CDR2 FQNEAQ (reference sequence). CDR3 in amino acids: CASSLAGLVYEQYF. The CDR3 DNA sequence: TGTGCCAGCAGCTTAGCGGGACTAGTCTACGAGCAGTACTTC.

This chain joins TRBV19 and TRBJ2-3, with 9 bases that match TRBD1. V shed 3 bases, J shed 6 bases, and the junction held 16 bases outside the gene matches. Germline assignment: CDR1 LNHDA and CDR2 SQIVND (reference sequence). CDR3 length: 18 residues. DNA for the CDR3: TGTGCCAGTAGTATGTCGAAGGTAGGACAGGGGAGGTCGGATACGCAGTATTTT. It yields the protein CASSMSKVGQGRSDTQYF.

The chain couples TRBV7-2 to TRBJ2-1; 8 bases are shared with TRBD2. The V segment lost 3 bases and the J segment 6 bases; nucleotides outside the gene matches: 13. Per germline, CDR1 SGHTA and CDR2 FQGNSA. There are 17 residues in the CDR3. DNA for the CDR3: TGTGCCAGCAGCTTCCCATCCTCAGGACTAGCTGTCAATGAGCAGTTCTTC. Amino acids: CASSFPSSGLAVNEQFF.

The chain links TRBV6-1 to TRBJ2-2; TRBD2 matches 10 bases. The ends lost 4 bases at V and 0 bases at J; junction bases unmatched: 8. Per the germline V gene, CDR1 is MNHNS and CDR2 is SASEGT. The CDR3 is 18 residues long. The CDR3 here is CASSGTVAGGSNTGELFF. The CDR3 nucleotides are TGTGCCAGCAGTGGCACGGTAGCGGGAGGTTCGAACACCGGGGAGCTGTTTTTT.

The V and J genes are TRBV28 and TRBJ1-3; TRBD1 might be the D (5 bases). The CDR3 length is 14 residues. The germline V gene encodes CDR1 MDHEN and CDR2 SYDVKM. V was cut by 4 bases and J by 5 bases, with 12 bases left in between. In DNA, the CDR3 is TGTGCCAGCAGTTCCGGTGGGACCCGAAACACCATATATTTT. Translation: CASSSGGTRNTIYF. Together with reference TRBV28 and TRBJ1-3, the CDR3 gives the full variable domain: DVKVTQSSRYLVKRTGEKVFLECVQDMDHENMFWYRQDPGLGLRLIYFSYDVKMKEKGDIPEGYSVSREKKERFSLILESASTNQTSMYLCASSSGGTRNTIYFGEGSWLTVV.

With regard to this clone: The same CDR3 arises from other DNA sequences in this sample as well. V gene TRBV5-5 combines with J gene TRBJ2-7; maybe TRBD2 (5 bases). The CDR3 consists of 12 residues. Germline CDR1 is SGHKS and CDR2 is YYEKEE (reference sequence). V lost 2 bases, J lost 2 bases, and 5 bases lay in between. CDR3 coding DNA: TGTGCCAGCAGCTTAGCGGCCTACGAGCAGTACTTC. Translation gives CASSLAAYEQYF. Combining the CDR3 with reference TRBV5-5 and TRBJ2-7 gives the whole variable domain DAGVTQSPTHLIKTRGQQVTLRCSPISGHKSVSWYQQVLGQGPQFIFQYYEKEERGRGNFPDRFSARQFPNYSSELNVNALLLGDSALYLCASSLAAYEQYFGPGTRLTVT.

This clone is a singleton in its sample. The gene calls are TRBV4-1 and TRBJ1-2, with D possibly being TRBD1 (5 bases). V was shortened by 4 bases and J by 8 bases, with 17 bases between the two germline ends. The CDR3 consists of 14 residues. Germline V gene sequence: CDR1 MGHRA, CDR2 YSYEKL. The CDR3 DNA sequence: TGCGCCAGCAGCCCCGAAGGGGCGTTAAGGGGCTACACCTTC. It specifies CASSPEGALRGYTF.

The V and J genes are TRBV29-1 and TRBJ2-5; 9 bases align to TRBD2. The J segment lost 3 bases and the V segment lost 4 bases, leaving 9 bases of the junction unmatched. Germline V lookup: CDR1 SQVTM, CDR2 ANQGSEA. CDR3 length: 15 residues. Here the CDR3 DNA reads TGCAGCGTTGGAGGTTGGGCTAGCGGGAAAGAGACCCAGTACTTC. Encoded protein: CSVGGWASGKETQYF.

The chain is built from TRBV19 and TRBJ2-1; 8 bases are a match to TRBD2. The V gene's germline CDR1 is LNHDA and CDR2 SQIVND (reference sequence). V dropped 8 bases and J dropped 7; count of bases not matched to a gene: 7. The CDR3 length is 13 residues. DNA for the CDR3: TGTGCCAGTCGAAGCGGGGGCCAAAATGAGCAGTTCTTC. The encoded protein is CASRSGGQNEQFF.

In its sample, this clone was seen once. The CDR3 DNA reads as TGTGCCAGCAGCGTAAGTAATAGGGATACGCAGTATTTT. Translated: CASSVSNRDTQYF. The chain carries TRBV9 and TRBJ2-3; D unresolved. V lost 1 base and J 6 bases, leaving 9 bases between the germline ends. CDR1 SGDLS and CDR2 YYNGEE come from the germline V gene. This CDR3 spans 13 amino acids.

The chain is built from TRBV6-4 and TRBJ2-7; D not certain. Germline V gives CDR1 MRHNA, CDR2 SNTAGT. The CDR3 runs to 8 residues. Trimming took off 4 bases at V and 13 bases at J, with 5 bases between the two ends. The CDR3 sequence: CASSAGYF. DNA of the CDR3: TGTGCCAGCAGTGCAGGTTACTTC.

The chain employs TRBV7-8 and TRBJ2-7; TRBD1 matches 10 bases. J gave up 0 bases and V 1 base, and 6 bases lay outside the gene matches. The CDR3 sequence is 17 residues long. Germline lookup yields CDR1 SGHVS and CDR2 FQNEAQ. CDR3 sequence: CASSLVGQGRSSYEQYF. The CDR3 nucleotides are TGTGCCAGCAGCTTAGTGGGACAGGGGCGAAGCTCCTACGAGCAGTACTTC.

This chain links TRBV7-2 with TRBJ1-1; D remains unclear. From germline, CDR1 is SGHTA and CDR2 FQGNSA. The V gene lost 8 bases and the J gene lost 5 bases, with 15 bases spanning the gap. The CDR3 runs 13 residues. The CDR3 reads CASDMMLGTEAFF. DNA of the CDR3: TGTGCCAGCGACATGATGTTGGGTACTGAAGCTTTCTTT.

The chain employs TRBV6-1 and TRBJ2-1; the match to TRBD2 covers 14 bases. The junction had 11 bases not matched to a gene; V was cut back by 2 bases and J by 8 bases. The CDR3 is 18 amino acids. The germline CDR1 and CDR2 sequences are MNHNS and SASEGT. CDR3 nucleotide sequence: TGTGCCAGCAGTGAACTCAACTGGGGACTAGCGGGAGCTTATGAGCAGTTCTTC. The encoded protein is CASSELNWGLAGAYEQFF.

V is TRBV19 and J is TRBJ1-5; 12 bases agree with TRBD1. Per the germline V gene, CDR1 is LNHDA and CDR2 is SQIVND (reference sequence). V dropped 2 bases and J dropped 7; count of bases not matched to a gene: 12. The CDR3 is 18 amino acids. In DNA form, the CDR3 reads TGTGCCAGTAGTATACCACCTAGGGGGACAGGGGGCCGGCAGCCCCAGCATTTT. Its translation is CASSIPPRGTGGRQPQHF.

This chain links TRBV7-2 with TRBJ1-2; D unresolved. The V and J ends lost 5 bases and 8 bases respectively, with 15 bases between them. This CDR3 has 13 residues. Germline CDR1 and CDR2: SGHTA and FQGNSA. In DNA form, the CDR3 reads TGTGCCAGCAGCCAAAGAGGGTTTTGGGGCTACACCTTC. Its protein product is CASSQRGFWGYTF.

The DNA of the CDR3 is TGTGCCAGCAGCACTAGCGGGAGAACAGATACGCAGTATTTT. Protein product: CASSTSGRTDTQYF. The chain recombines TRBV5-4 with TRBJ2-3; 11 bases map to TRBD2. The germline V gene encodes CDR1 SGHNT and CDR2 YYREEE (reference sequence). This CDR3 spans 14 amino acids. V lost 4 bases and J lost 3; bases outside the gene matches: 1.

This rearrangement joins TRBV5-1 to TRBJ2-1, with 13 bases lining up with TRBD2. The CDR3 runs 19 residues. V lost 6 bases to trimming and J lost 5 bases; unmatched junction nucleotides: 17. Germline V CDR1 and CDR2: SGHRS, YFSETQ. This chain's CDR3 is CASNLRTSGSRSMDNEQFF. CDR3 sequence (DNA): TGCGCCAGCAACCTTAGGACTAGCGGGAGTAGGTCTATGGACAATGAGCAGTTCTTC. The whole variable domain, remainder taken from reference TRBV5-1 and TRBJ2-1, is KAGVTQTPRYLIKTRGQQVTLSCSPISGHRSVSWYQQTPGQGLQFLFEYFSETQRNKGNFPGRFSGRQFSNSRSEMNVSTLELGDSALYLCASNLRTSGSRSMDNEQFFGPGTRLTVL.

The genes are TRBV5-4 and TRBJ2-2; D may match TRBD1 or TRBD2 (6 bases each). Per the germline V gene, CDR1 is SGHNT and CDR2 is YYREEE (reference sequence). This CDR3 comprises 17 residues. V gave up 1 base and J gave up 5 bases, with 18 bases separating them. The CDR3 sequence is CASSLSGGGRGTGELFF. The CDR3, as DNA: TGTGCCAGCAGCTTGTCGGGTGGGGGGCGAGGGACCGGGGAGCTGTTTTTT.

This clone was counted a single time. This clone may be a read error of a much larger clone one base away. DNA for the CDR3: TGTGCCAGCAGTTACACACAAGGGAATAAGCAGTTCTTC. Residues: CASSYTQGNKQFF. The rearrangement links TRBV6-5 to TRBJ2-1; D not resolved. Germline V gene data show CDR1 as MNHEY and CDR2 as SVGAGI. V dropped 2 bases and J dropped 11 bases, with 13 bases sitting between them. This CDR3 spans 13 amino acids.

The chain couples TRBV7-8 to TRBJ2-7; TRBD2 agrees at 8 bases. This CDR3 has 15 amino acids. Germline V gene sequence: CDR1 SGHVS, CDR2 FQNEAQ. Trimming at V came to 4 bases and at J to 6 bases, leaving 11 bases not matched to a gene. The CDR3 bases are TGTGCCAGCAGCTCCCCCGGGACTAGTCTAGCCGAGCAGTACTTC. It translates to CASSSPGTSLAEQYF.

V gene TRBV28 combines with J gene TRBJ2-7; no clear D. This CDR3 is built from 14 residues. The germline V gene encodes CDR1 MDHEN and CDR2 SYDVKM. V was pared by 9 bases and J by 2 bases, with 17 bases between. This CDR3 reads CASPGPGTTYEQYF. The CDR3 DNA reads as TGTGCCAGTCCTGGACCAGGAACGACCTACGAGCAGTACTTC.

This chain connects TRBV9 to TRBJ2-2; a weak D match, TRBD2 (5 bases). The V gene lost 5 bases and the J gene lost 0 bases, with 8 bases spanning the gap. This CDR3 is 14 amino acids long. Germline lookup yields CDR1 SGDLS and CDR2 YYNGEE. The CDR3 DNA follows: TGTGCCAGCAGAGGCGGGTCGAACACCGGGGAGCTGTTTTTT. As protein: CASRGGSNTGELFF.

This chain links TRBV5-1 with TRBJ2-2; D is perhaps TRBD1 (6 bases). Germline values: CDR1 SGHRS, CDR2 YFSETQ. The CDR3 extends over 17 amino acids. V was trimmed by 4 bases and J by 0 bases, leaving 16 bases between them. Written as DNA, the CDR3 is TGCGCCAGCAGCCCCGCCGGGACATACGCGAACACCGGGGAGCTGTTTTTT. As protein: CASSPAGTYANTGELFF.

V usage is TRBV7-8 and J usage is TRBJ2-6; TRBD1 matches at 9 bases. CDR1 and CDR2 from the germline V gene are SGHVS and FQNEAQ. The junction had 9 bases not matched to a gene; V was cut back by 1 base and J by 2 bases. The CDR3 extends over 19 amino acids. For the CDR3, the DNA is TGTGCCAGCAGCTTAGTCCACAGGGGGCTAGCAACTGGGGCCAACGTCCTGACTTTC. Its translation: CASSLVHRGLATGANVLTF.

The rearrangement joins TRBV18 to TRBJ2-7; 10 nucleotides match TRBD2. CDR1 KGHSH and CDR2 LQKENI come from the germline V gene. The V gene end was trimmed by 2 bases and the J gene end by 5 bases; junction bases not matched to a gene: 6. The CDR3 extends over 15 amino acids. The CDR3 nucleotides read TGTGCCAGCTCACCATCCGGGACTAGCGCGAACGAGCAGTACTTC. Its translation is CASSPSGTSANEQYF.

CDR3 in amino acids: CASSQGIGRLSGANVLTF. The CDR3 region has the DNA TGCGCCAGCAGCCAAGGAATAGGGCGGCTCTCTGGGGCCAACGTCCTGACTTTC. The chain links TRBV4-3 to TRBJ2-6, with no clear D. The V gene's germline CDR1 is LGHNA and CDR2 YSLEER. Trimming took off 1 base at V and 0 bases at J, with 13 bases between the two ends. This CDR3 is built from 18 residues.

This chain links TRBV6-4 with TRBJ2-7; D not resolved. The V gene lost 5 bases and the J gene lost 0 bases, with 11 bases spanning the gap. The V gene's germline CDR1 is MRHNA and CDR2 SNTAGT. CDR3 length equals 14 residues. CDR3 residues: CASSIMAYSYEQYF. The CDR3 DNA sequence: TGTGCCAGCAGTATCATGGCTTACTCCTACGAGCAGTACTTC.

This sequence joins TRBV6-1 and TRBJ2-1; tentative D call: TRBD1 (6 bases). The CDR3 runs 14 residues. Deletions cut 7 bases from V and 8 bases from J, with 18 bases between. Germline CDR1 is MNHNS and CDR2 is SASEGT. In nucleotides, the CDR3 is TGTGCCAGCACCCCAGTCGTCAGGGGCTATGAGCAGTTCTTC. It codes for CASTPVVRGYEQFF.